This TCR beta chain was sequenced for a study of T cell responses to AZD1222 COVID-19 vaccine. The method was immunoSEQ multiplex PCR; TCRdb's version includes in-frame clones alone and lacks a portion of them. Among 120,000 or so clones, 75% to 90% were seen once, and the ten largest hold just under 9.5%. CDR3 length: 16 amino acids. V was cut by 7 bases and J by 8 bases, with 24 bases left in between. Per the germline V gene, CDR1 is LNHDA and CDR2 is SQIVND (reference sequence). This clone appeared a single time. The receptor was isolated from an adult in good health. This sequence joins TRBV19 and TRBJ2-1; D may correspond to TRBD1 or TRBD2 (5 bases each). The input for sequencing was peripheral blood, taken on day 0 of AZD1222 vaccination. The CDR3 nucleotides read TGTGCCAGTACCCTTGGACCCCTCGACCGAGGGGATGAGCAGTTCTTC. This encodes CASTLGPLDRGDEQFF. Full variable domain (rest looked up from reference TRBV19 and TRBJ2-1): DGGITQSPKYLFRKEGQNVTLSCEQNLNHDAMYWYRQDPGQGLRLIYYSQIVNDFQKGDIAEGYSVSREKKESFPLTVTSAQKNPTAFYLCASTLGPLDRGDEQFFGPGTRLTVL.